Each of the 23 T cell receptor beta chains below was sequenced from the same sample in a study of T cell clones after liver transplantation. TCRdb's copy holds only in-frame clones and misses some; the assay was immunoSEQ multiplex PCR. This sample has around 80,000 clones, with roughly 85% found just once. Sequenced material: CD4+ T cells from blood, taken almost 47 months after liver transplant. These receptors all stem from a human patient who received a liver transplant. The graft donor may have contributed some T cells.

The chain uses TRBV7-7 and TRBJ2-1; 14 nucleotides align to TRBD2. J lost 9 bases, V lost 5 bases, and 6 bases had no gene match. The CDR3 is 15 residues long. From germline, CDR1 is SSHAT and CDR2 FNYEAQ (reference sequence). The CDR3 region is CASSATSGRAGEQFF. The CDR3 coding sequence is TGTGCCAGCAGCGCGACTAGCGGGAGGGCCGGTGAGCAGTTCTTC.

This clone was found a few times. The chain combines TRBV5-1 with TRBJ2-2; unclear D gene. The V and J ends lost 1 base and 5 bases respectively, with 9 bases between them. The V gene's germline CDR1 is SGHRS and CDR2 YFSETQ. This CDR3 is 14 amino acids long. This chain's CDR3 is CASSLNSWTGELFF. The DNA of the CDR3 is TGCGCCAGCAGCTTGAATTCGTGGACCGGGGAGCTGTTTTTT.

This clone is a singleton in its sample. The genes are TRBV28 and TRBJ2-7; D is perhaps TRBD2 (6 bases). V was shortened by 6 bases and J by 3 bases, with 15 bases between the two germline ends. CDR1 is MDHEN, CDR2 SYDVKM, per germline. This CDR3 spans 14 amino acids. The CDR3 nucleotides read TGTGCCAGCAGCCCTGGGACTTTAAACTACGAGCAGTACTTC. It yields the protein CASSPGTLNYEQYF.

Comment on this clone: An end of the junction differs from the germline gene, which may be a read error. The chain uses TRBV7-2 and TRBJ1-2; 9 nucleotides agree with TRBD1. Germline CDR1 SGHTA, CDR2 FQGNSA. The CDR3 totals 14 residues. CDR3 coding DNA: TGTGCCAGCAGCCCACAGGGGGCGAACTTTGGCTACACCTTC. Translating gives CASSPQGANFGYTF.

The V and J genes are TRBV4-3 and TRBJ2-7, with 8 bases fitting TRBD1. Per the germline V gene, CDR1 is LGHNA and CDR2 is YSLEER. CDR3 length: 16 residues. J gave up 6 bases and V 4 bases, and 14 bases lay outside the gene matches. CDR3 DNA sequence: TGCGCCAGCAGCCCTACGGGATACAGGGGGTTGGGCGAGCAGTACTTC. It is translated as CASSPTGYRGLGEQYF.

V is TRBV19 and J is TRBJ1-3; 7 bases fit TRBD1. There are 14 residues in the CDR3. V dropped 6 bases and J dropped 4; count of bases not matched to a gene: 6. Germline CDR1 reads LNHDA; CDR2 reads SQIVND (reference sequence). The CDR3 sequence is CASRSPGQGNTIYF. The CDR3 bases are TGTGCCAGTAGATCGCCGGGACAGGGAAACACCATATATTTT.

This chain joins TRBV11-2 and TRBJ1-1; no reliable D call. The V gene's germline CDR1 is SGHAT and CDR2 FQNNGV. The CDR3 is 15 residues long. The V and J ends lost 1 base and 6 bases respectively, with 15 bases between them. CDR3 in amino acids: CASSLGLGGRAEAFF. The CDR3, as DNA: TGTGCCAGCAGCTTAGGACTCGGAGGTCGGGCTGAAGCTTTCTTT.

DNA for the CDR3: TGTGCCAGTAGCGGACACAGGAACACTGAAGCTTTCTTT. The encoded protein is CASSGHRNTEAFF. J is TRBJ1-1 and V is TRBV19; tentative D call: TRBD1 (5 bases). This CDR3 has 13 residues. CDR1 is LNHDA, CDR2 SQIVND, per germline (reference sequence). V was clipped by 6 bases and J by 1 base, with 9 bases between them.

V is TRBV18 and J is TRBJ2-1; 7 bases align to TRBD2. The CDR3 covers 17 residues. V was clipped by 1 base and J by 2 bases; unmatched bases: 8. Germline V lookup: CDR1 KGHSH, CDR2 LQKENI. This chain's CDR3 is CASSPLFGAGAYNEQFF. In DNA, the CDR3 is TGTGCCAGCTCACCACTGTTTGGGGCGGGAGCCTACAATGAGCAGTTCTTC.

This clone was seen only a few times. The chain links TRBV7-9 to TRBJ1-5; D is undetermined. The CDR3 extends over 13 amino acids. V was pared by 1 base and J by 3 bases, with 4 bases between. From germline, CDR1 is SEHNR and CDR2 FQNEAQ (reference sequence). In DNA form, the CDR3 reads TGTGCCAGCAGCTTAGAGGTCAATCAGCCCCAGCATTTT. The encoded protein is CASSLEVNQPQHF.

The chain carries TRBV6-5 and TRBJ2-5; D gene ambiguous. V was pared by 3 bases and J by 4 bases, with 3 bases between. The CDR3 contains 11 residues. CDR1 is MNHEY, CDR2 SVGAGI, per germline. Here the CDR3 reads CASSYGETQYF. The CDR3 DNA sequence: TGTGCCAGCAGTTATGGAGAGACCCAGTACTTC.

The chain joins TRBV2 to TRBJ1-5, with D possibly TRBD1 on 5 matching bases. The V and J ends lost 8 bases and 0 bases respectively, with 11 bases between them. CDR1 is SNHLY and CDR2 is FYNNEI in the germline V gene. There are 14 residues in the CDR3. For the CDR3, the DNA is TGTGCCAGCGGGGGAGGGTATAGCAATCAGCCCCAGCATTTT. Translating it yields CASGGGYSNQPQHF.

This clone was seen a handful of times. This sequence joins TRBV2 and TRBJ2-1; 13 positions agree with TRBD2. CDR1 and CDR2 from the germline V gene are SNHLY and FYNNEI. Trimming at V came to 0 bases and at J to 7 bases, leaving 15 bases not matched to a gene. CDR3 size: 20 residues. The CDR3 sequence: CASSEAILRTSGRGRNEQFF. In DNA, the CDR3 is TGTGCCAGCAGTGAAGCGATCTTACGGACTAGCGGGAGAGGGAGAAATGAGCAGTTCTTC. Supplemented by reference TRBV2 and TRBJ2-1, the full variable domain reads EPEVTQTPSHQVTQMGQEVILRCVPISNHLYFYWYRQILGQKVEFLVSFYNNEISEKSEIFDDQFSVERPDGSNFTLKIRSTKLEDSAMYFCASSEAILRTSGRGRNEQFFGPGTRLTVL.

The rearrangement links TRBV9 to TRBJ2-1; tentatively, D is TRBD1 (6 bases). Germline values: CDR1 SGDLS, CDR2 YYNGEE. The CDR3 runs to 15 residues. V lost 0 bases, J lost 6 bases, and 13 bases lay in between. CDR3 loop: CASSVGQGRLNEQFF. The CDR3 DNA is TGTGCCAGCAGCGTAGGCCAGGGGCGACTCAATGAGCAGTTCTTC.

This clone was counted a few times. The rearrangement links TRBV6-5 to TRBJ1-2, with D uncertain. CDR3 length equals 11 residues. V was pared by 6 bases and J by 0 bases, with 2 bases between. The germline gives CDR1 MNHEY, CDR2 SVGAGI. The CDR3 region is CASRANYGYTF. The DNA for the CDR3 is TGTGCCAGCAGAGCTAACTATGGCTACACCTTC.

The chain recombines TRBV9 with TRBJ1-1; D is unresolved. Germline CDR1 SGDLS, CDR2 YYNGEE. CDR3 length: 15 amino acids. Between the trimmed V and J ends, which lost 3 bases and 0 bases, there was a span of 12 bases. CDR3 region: CASSEYGKMNTEAFF. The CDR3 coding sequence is TGTGCCAGCAGCGAATACGGAAAAATGAACACTGAAGCTTTCTTT. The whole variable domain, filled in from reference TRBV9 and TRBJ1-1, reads DSGVTQTPKHLITATGQRVTLRCSPRSGDLSVYWYQQSLDQGLQFLIQYYNGEERAKGNILERFSAQQFPDLHSELNLSSLELGDSALYFCASSEYGKMNTEAFFGQGTRLTVV.

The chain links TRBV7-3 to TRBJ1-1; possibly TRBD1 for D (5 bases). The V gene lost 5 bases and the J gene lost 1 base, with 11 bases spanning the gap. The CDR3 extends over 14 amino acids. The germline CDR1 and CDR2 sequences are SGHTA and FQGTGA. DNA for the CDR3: TGTGCCAGCAGCCCCGGGGGAGAGAACACTGAAGCTTTCTTT. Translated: CASSPGGENTEAFF.

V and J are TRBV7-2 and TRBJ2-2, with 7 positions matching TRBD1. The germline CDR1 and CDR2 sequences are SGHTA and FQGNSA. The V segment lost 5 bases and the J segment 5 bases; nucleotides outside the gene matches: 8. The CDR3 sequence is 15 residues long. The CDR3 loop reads CASSLRQGRTGELFF. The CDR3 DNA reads TGTGCCAGCAGCCTCCGACAGGGACGGACCGGGGAGCTGTTTTTT.

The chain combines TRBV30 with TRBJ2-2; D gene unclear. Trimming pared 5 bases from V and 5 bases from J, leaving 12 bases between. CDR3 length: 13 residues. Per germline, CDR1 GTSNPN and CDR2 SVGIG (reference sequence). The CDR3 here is CAWGKGWTGELFF. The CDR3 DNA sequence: TGTGCCTGGGGGAAAGGGTGGACCGGGGAGCTGTTTTTT.

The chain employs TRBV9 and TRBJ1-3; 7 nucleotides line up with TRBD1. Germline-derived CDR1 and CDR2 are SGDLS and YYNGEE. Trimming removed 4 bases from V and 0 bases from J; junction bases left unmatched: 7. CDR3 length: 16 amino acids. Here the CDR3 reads CASSPRTGASGNTIYF. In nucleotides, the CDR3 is TGTGCCAGCAGCCCGCGGACAGGCGCCTCTGGAAACACCATATATTTT.

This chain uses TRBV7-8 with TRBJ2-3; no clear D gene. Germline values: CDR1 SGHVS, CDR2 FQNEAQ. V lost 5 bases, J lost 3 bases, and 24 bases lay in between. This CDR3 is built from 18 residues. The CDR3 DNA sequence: TGTGCCAGCAGCCCAGGACCCCTAGTAGTAGTGAGTACAGATACGCAGTATTTT. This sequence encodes CASSPGPLVVVSTDTQYF. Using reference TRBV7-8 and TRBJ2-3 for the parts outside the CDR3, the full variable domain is GAGVSQSPRYKVAKRGQDVALRCDPISGHVSLFWYQQALGQGPEFLTYFQNEAQLDKSGLPSDRFFAERPEGSVSTLKIQRTQQEDSAVYLCASSPGPLVVVSTDTQYFGPGTRLTVL.

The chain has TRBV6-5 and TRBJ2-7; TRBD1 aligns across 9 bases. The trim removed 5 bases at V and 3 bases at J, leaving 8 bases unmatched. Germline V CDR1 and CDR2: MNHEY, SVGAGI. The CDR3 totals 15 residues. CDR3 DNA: TGTGCCAGCAGTCAGCCCGGACAGGGGATCTACGAGCAGTACTTC. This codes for CASSQPGQGIYEQYF.

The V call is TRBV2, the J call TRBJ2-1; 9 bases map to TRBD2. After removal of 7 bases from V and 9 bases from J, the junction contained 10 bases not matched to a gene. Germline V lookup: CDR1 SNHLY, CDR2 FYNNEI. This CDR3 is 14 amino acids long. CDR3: CASKEAGGWGEQFF. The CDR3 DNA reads TGTGCCAGCAAAGAAGCGGGAGGATGGGGTGAGCAGTTCTTC.